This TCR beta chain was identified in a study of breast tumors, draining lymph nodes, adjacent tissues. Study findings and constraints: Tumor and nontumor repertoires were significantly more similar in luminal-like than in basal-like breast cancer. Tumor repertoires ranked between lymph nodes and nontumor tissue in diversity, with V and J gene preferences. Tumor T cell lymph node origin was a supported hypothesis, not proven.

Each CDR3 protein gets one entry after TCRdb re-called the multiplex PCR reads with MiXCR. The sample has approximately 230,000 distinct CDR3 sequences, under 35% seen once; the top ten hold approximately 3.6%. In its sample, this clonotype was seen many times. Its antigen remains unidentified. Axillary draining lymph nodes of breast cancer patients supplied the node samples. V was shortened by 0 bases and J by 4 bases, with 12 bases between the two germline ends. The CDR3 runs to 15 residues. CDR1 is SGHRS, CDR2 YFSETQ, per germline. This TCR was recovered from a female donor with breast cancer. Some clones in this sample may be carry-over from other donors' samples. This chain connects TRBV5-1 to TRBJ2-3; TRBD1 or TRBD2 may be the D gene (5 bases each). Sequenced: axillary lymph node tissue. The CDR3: CASSLVRGVADTQYF. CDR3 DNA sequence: TGCGCCAGCAGCTTGGTCAGAGGGGTGGCAGATACGCAGTATTTT.